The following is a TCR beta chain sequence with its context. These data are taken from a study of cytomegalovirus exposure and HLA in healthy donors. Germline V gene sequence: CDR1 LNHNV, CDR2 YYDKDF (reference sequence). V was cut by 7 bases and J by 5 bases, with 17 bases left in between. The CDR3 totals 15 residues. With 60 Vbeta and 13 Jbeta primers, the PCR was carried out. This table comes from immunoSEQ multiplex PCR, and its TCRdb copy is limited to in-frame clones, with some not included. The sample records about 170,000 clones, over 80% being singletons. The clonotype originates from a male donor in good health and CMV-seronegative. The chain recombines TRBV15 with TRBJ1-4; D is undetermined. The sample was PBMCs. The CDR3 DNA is TGTGCCACCACCCAGAGAGGGCAGCAGAATGAAAAACTGTTTTTT. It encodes CATTQRGQQNEKLFF.